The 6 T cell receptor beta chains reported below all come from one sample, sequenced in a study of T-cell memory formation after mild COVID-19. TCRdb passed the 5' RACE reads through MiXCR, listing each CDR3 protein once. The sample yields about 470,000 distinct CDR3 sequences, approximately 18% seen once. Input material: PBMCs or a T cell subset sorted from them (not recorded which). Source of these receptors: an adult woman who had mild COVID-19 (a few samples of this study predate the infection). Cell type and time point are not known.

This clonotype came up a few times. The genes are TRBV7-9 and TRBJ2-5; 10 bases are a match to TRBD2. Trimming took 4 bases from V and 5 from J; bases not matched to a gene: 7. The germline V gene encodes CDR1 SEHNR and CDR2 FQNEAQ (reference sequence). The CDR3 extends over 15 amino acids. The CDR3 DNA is TGTGCCAGCAGCTCCCCCTCTAGCGGGGGTGAGACCCAGTACTTC. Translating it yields CASSSPSSGGETQYF.

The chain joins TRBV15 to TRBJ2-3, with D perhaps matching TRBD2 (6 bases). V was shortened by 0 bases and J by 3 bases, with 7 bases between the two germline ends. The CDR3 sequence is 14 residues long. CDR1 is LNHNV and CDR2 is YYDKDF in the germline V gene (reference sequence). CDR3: CATSRDRGTDTQYF. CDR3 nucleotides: TGTGCCACCAGCAGAGATCGGGGGACAGATACGCAGTATTTT.

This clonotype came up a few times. This CDR3 reads CASSAVGGRENEQFF. CDR3 nucleotide sequence: TGTGCCAGCAGCGCCGTTGGAGGGAGGGAAAATGAGCAGTTCTTC. The rearrangement joins TRBV6-1 to TRBJ2-1, with 7 bases fitting TRBD2. The CDR3 totals 15 residues. V gave up 6 bases and J gave up 7 bases; unmatched junction bases: 12. Germline V lookup: CDR1 MNHNS, CDR2 SASEGT.

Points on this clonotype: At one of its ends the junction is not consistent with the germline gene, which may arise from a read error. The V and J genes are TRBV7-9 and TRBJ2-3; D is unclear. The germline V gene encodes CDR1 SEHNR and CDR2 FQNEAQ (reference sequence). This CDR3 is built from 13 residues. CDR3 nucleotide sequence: TGCGGTCTGGCAGATCCTCGCACAGATACGCAGTATTTT. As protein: CGLADPRTDTQYF.

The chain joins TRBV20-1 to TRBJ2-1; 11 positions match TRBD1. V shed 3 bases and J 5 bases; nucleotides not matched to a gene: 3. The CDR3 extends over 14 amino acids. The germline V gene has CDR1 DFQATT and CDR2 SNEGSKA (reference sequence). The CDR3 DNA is TGCAGTGCTAGGGGACAGGGGGTGCACAATGAGCAGTTCTTC. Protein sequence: CSARGQGVHNEQFF.

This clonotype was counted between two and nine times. The CDR3 spells CATSRDLTRGQPQHF. The DNA for the CDR3 is TGTGCCACCAGCAGAGATCTCACACGGGGTCAGCCCCAGCATTTT. This chain uses TRBV15 with TRBJ1-5; no firm D call. Trimming took 0 bases from V and 6 from J, leaving 12 bases between them. CDR1 LNHNV and CDR2 YYDKDF come from the germline V gene (reference sequence). The CDR3 runs to 15 residues. The full variable domain, completed using reference TRBV15 and TRBJ1-5, is DAMVIQNPRYQVTQFGKPVTLSCSQTLNHNVMYWYQQKSSQAPKLLFHYYDKDFNNEADTPDNFQSRRPNTSFCFLDIRSPGLGDTAMYLCATSRDLTRGQPQHFGDGTRLSIL.